The 16 T cell receptor beta chains given below trace back to one sample, sequenced in a study of cytomegalovirus exposure and HLA in healthy donors. 13 Jbeta primers and 60 Vbeta primers were used for the PCR. Measured with immunoSEQ multiplex PCR; TCRdb has only the in-frame clones, and not every one. The sample yields 100,000 to 150,000 clones, around 82% seen once. Material: PBMCs. These receptors came from a woman between 40 and 55 years old in good health and CMV-seropositive.

The rearrangement links TRBV28 to TRBJ2-7; D gene unclear. The CDR3 is 13 amino acids. V was cut by 2 bases and J by 2 bases, with 7 bases left in between. Germline CDR1 MDHEN, CDR2 SYDVKM. The CDR3 is CASSLAAAYEQYF. CDR3 nucleotides: TGTGCCAGCAGTTTAGCGGCAGCCTACGAGCAGTACTTC.

This clone occurred once. The genes are TRBV29-1 and TRBJ2-1; TRBD2 agrees at 9 bases. CDR1 SQVTM and CDR2 ANQGSEA come from the germline V gene. This CDR3 region has 14 residues. V was clipped by 4 bases and J by 7 bases; unmatched bases: 8. For the CDR3, the DNA is TGCAGCGTTGTTGGCGGGAGGGCCGGAAATGAGCAGTTCTTC. As protein: CSVVGGRAGNEQFF.

The table lists this clone with a count of one. The chain recombines TRBV6-1 with TRBJ2-7; no firm D call. Looked up from germline, CDR1 is MNHNS and CDR2 is SASEGT. This CDR3 has 11 residues. The V and J ends lost 7 bases and 11 bases respectively, with 15 bases between them. This CDR3 is CASKYSGTKYF. The CDR3 nucleotides are TGTGCCAGCAAGTACTCAGGAACGAAGTACTTC.

V usage is TRBV7-9 and J usage is TRBJ2-2, with D possibly being TRBD1 (5 bases). Germline lookup yields CDR1 SEHNR and CDR2 FQNEAQ (reference sequence). Trimming cost V 4 bases and J 7 bases, with 22 bases left between them. This CDR3 is built from 17 residues. CDR3 sequence reads: CASSSTTRLGHLGELFF. DNA of the CDR3: TGTGCCAGCAGCTCGACGACCCGGTTGGGGCACCTCGGGGAGCTGTTTTTT.

The rearrangement joins TRBV28 to TRBJ1-5; no firm D call. The germline V gene encodes CDR1 MDHEN and CDR2 SYDVKM. V was clipped by 3 bases and J by 8 bases, with 11 bases between them. This CDR3 is 13 amino acids long. The CDR3, as DNA: TGTGCCAGCAGTTTGCTACGCTCAAAGCCCCAGCATTTT. It translates to CASSLLRSKPQHF.

The CDR3 sequence is CASSLVGPFSGANVLTF. The CDR3 DNA is TGTGCCAGCAGCTTGGTGGGCCCTTTCTCTGGGGCCAACGTCCTGACTTTC. This chain links TRBV5-8 with TRBJ2-6; D ambiguous. Germline loops: CDR1 SGHTS, CDR2 YDEGEE. Trimming took off 0 bases at V and 0 bases at J, with 10 bases between the two ends. The CDR3 has 17 residues.

The chain has TRBV9 and TRBJ1-1; D gene uncertain. V shed 4 bases and J shed 3 bases, with 13 bases lying between them. Germline CDR1 is SGDLS and CDR2 is YYNGEE. The CDR3 has 14 amino acids. The DNA for the CDR3 is TGTGCCAGCAGCCCCCGTAACTTTGACACTGAAGCTTTCTTT. Encoded protein: CASSPRNFDTEAFF.

The rearrangement uses TRBV19 and TRBJ2-3, with 9 nucleotides matching TRBD2. Germline values: CDR1 LNHDA, CDR2 SQIVND (reference sequence). The CDR3 is 16 residues long. Trimming cost V 3 bases and J 10 bases; bases outside gene matches: 14. The CDR3 nucleotides read TGTGCCAGTAGTATGGGTGCGGGAGGGCCGTTGCTTTCGCAGTATTTT. As protein: CASSMGAGGPLLSQYF.

The chain links TRBV30 to TRBJ1-2; D unclear. Germline V CDR1 and CDR2: GTSNPN, SVGIG (reference sequence). This CDR3 has 14 residues. V was trimmed by 4 bases and J by 2 bases, leaving 14 bases between them. The CDR3 here is CAWNPQSSNYGYTF. Written as DNA, the CDR3 is TGTGCCTGGAACCCCCAGTCTTCCAACTATGGCTACACCTTC.

The rearrangement uses TRBV9 and TRBJ2-2, with 13 bases that match TRBD2. CDR3 length: 16 amino acids. Germline CDR1 and CDR2: SGDLS and YYNGEE. The junction had 6 bases not matched to a gene; V was cut back by 4 bases and J by 6 bases. The CDR3 here is CASSPGLAGVAGELFF. The CDR3, as DNA: TGTGCCAGCAGCCCAGGACTAGCGGGAGTAGCCGGGGAGCTGTTTTTT.

The J gene is TRBJ1-1, the V gene TRBV7-9, with 11 positions matching TRBD1. Trimming took 6 bases from V and 0 from J; bases not matched to a gene: 12. Germline-derived CDR1 and CDR2 are SEHNR and FQNEAQ (reference sequence). The CDR3 consists of 18 residues. CDR3 nucleotides: TGTGCCAGCAGATTTTCCGGGACAGGGGGTTTGATGAACACTGAAGCTTTCTTT. Amino acid sequence: CASRFSGTGGLMNTEAFF.

The chain carries TRBV10-3 and TRBJ2-7, with D perhaps TRBD1 (5 bases). The CDR3 contains 14 residues. Trimming pared 2 bases from V and 6 bases from J, leaving 14 bases between. Germline V CDR1 and CDR2: ENHRY, SYGVKD. This CDR3 reads CAISEPPRVGEQYF. The CDR3 coding sequence is TGTGCCATCAGTGAGCCCCCCAGGGTAGGCGAGCAGTACTTC.

The genes are TRBV5-8 and TRBJ2-1; TRBD2 agrees at 9 bases. The CDR3 has 15 amino acids. Unmatched junction bases numbered 6, after V lost 2 bases and J lost 6 bases. CDR1 and CDR2 (germline): SGHTS, YDEGEE. CDR3: CASSFQAGGGNEQFF. CDR3 nucleotide sequence: TGTGCCAGCAGCTTTCAGGCGGGAGGGGGCAATGAGCAGTTCTTC.

The chain links TRBV6-4 to TRBJ1-2; the match to TRBD1 covers 8 bases. The germline CDR1 and CDR2 sequences are MRHNA and SNTAGT. The V segment lost 6 bases and the J segment 2 bases; nucleotides outside the gene matches: 8. CDR3 length: 15 residues. CDR3 nucleotide sequence: TGTGCCAGCAGACATTCACACAGGGGGAACTATGGCTACACCTTC. Amino acid sequence: CASRHSHRGNYGYTF.

The rearrangement uses TRBV6-5 and TRBJ2-3, with TRBD1 identical over 7 bases. The V gene end was trimmed by 0 bases and the J gene end by 5 bases; junction bases not matched to a gene: 2. Germline V gene sequence: CDR1 MNHEY, CDR2 SVGAGI. The CDR3 runs 14 residues. CDR3 sequence reads: CASSYSDRVDTQYF. As DNA, the CDR3 is TGTGCCAGCAGTTACTCTGACAGGGTAGATACGCAGTATTTT.

The chain employs TRBV27 and TRBJ2-3; tentatively, D is TRBD1 (6 bases). V lost 3 bases, J lost 4 bases, and 14 bases lay in between. This CDR3 has 15 amino acids. Germline V gene data show CDR1 as MNHEY and CDR2 as SMNVEV (reference sequence). CDR3 protein: CASSLWQGIADTQYF. The CDR3 DNA sequence: TGTGCCAGCAGTTTGTGGCAGGGGATCGCAGATACGCAGTATTTT.